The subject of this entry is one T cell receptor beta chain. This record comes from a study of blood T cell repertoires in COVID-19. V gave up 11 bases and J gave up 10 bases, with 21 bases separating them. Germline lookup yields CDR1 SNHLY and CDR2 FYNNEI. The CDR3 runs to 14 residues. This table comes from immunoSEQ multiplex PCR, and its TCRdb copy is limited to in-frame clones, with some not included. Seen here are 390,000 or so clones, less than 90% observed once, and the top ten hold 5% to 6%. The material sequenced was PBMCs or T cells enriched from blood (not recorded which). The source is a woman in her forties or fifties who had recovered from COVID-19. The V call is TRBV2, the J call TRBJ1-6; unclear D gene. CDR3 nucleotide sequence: TGTGCCGGGTGCTTTGGAGCCGGTCGGTCACCCCTCCACTTT. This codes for CAGCFGAGRSPLHF.